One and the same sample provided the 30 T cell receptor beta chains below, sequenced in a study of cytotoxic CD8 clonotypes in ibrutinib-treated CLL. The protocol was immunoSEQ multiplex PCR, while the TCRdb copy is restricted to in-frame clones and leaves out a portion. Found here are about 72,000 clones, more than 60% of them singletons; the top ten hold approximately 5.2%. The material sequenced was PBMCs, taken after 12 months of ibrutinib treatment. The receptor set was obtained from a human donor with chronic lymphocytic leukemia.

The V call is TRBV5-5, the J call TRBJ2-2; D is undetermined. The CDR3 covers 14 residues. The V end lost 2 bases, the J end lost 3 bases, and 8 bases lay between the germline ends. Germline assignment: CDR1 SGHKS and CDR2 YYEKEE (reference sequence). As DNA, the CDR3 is TGTGCCAGCAGCTTCGGGCAGGACACCGGGGAGCTGTTTTTT. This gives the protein CASSFGQDTGELFF.

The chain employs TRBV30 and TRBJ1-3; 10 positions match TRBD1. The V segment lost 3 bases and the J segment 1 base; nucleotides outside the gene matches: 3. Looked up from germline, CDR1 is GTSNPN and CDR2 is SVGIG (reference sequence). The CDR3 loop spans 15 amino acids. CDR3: CAWRRDRGSGNTIYF. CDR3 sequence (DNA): TGTGCCTGGAGGCGGGACAGGGGTTCTGGAAACACCATATATTTT.

The CDR3 loop is CASSKSSNSYEQYF. Here the CDR3 DNA reads TGTGCCAGCAGCAAAAGTTCAAACTCCTACGAGCAGTACTTC. The chain is built from TRBV28 and TRBJ2-7; D not resolved. The ends were cut back, 6 bases at V and 0 bases at J, with 12 bases in the middle. Germline V gene lookup returns CDR1 MDHEN and CDR2 SYDVKM. This CDR3 contains 14 residues.

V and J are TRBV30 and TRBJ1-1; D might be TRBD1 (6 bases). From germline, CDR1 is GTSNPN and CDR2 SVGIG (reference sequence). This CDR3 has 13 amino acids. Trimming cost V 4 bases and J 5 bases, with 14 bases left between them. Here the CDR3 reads CAWNPRGQTEAFF. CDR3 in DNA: TGTGCCTGGAACCCCCGGGGGCAAACTGAAGCTTTCTTT.

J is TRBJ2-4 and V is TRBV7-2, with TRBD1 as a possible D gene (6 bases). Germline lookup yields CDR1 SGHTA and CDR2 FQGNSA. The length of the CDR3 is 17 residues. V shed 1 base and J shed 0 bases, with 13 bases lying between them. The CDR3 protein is CASSLVPTGLAKNIQYF. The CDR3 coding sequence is TGTGCCAGCAGCTTAGTCCCGACAGGTCTAGCCAAAAACATTCAGTACTTC.

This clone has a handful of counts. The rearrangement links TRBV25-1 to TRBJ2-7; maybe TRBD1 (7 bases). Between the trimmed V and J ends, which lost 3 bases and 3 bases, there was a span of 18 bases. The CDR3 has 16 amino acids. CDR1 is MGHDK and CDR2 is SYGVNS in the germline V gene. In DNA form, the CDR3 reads TGTGCCAGCAGTGACTCAAGCGGCCAGGGGGGCTACGAGCAGTACTTC. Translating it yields CASSDSSGQGGYEQYF.

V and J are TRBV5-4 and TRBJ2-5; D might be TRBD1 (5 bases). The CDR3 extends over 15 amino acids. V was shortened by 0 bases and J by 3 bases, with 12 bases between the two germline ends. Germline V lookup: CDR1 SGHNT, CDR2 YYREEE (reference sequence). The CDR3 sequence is CASSLDAGLEETQYF. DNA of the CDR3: TGTGCCAGCAGCTTGGACGCAGGGTTGGAAGAGACCCAGTACTTC.

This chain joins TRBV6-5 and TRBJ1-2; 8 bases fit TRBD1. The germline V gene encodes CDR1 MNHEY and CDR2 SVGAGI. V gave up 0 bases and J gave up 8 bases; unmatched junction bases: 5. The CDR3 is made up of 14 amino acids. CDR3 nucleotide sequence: TGTGCCAGCAGTTACTCCGGGACAGGATTCGGCTACACCTTC. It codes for CASSYSGTGFGYTF.

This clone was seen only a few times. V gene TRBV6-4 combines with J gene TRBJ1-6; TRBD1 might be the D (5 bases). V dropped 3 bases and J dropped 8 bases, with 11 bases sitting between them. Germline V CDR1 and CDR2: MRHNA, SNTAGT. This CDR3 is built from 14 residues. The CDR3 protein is CASSEGGSYSPLHF. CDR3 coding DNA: TGTGCCAGCAGTGAGGGGGGTAGTTATTCACCCCTCCACTTT.

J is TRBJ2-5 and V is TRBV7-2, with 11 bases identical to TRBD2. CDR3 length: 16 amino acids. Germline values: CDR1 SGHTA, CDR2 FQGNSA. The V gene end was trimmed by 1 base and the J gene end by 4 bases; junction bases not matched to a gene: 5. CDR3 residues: CASSLVAGGLGETQYF. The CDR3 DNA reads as TGTGCCAGCAGCTTAGTAGCGGGGGGGCTGGGAGAGACCCAGTACTTC.

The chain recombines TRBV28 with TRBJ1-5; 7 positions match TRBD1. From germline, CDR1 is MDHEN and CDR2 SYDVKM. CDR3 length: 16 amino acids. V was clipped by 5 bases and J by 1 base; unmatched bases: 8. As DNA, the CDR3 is TGTGCCAGCAGTCTGTGGGGGGACAGAAGCAATCAGCCCCAGCATTTT. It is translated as CASSLWGDRSNQPQHF.

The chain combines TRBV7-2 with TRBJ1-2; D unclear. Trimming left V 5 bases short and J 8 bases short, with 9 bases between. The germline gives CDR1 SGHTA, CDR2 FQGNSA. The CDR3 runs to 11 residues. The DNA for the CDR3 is TGTGCCAGCAGCCAGCGGGAAGGCTACACCTTC. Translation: CASSQREGYTF.

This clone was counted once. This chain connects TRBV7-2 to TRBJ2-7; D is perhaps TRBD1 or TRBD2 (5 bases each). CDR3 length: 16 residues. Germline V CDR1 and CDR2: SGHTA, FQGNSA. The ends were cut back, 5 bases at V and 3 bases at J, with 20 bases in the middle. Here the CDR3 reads CASSTDGAGFLYEQYF. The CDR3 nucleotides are TGTGCCAGCAGCACAGACGGGGCAGGGTTTCTCTACGAGCAGTACTTC.

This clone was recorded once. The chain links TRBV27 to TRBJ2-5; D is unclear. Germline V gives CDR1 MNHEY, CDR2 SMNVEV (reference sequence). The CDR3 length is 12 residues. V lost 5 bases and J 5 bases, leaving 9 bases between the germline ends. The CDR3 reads CASSPLGETQYF. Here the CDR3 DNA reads TGTGCCAGCAGTCCCCTAGGGGAGACCCAGTACTTC.

The CDR3 reads CASSYAASGSQETQYF. The CDR3 DNA reads as TGTGCCAGCAGTTATGCAGCGTCGGGTTCCCAAGAGACCCAGTACTTC. This rearrangement joins TRBV6-5 to TRBJ2-5; D not resolved. The germline V gene has CDR1 MNHEY and CDR2 SVGAGI. The CDR3 is made up of 16 amino acids. V was clipped by 3 bases and J by 1 base, with 15 bases between them.

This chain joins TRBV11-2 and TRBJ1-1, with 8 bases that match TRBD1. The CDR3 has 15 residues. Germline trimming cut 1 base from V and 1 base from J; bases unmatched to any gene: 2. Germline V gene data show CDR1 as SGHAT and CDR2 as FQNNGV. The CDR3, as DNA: TGTGCCAGCAGCTTAGTCGACAGGGGGAACACTGAAGCTTTCTTT. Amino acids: CASSLVDRGNTEAFF.

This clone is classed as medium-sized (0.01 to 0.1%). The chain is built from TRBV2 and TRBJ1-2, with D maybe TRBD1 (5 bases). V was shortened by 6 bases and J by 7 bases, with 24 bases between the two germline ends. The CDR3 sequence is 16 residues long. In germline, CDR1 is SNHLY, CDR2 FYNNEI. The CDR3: CASRNRQMGGIRGYTF. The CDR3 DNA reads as TGTGCCAGCAGGAATAGGCAGATGGGGGGAATTCGTGGCTACACCTTC.

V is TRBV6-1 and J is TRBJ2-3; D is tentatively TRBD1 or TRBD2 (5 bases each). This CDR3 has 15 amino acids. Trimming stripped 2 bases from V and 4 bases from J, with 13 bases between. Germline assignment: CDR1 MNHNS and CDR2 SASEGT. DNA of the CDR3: TGTGCCAGCAGTGAAATGAAGGGACCGCCAGATACGCAGTATTTT. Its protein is CASSEMKGPPDTQYF.

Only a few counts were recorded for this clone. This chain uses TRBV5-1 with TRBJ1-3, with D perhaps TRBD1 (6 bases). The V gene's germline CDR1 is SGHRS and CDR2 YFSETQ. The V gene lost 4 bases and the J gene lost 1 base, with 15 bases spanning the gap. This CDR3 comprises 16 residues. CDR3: CASSTGTPESGNTIYF. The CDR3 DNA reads TGCGCCAGCAGCACCGGGACACCCGAATCTGGAAACACCATATATTTT.

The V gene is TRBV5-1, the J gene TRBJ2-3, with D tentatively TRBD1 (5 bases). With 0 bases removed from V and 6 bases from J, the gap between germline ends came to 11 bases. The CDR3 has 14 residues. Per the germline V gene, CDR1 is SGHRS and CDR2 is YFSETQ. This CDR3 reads CASSLEIQGDTQYF. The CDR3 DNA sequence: TGCGCCAGCAGCTTGGAAATTCAGGGCGATACGCAGTATTTT.

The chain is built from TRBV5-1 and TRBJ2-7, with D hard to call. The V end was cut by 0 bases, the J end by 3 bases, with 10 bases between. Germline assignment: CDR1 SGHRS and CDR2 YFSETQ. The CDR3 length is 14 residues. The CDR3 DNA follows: TGCGCCAGCAGCTTGGGGCCGATGGGCTACGAGCAGTACTTC. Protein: CASSLGPMGYEQYF.

In DNA, the CDR3 is TGTGCCAGCAGCTTATGGGAGGGTGAGACCCAGTACTTC. Translated, it gives CASSLWEGETQYF. The gene calls are TRBV11-2 and TRBJ2-5, with 7 bases identical to TRBD2. The germline gives CDR1 SGHAT, CDR2 FQNNGV. Trimming removed 2 bases from V and 5 bases from J; junction bases left unmatched: 2. The CDR3 sequence is 13 residues long.

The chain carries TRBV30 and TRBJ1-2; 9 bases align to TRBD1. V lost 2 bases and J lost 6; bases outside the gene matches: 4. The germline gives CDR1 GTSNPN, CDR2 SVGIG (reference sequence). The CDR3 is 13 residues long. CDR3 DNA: TGTGCCTGGAGTTCGGACAGGGGACATGGCTACACCTTC. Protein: CAWSSDRGHGYTF.

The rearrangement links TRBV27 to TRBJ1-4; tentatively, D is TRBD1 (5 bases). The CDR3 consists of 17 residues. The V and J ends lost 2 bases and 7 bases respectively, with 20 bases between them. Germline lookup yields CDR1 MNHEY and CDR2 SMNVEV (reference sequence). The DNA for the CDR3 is TGTGCCAGCAGTTTACGGAAAACGGGACCATGGGGTGAAAAACTGTTTTTT. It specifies CASSLRKTGPWGEKLFF. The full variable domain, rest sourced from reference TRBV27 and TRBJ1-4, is EAQVTQNPRYLITVTGKKLTVTCSQNMNHEYMSWYRQDPGLGLRQIYYSMNVEVTDKGDVPEGYKVSRKEKRNFPLILESPSPNQTSLYFCASSLRKTGPWGEKLFFGSGTQLSVL.

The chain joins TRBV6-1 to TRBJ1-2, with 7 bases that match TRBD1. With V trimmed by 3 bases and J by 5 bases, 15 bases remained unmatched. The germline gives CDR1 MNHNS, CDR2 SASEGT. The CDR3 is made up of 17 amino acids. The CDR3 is CASSEAPRTGLRYGYTF. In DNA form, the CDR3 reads TGTGCCAGCAGTGAGGCTCCACGGACAGGTCTGAGGTATGGCTACACCTTC.

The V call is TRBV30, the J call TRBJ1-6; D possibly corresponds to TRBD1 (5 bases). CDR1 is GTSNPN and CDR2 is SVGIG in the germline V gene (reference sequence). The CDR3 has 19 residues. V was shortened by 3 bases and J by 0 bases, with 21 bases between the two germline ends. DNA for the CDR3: TGTGCCTGGAGAGTCAATCGAGGACACCCGAGCTCCTATAATTCACCCCTCCACTTT. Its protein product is CAWRVNRGHPSSYNSPLHF.

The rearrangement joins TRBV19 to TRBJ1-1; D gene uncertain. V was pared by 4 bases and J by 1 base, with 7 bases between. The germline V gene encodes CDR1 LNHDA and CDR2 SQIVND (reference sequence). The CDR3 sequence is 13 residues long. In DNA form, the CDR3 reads TGTGCCAGTAGTAGCCAGAAGAACACTGAAGCTTTCTTT. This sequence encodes CASSSQKNTEAFF.

In DNA, the CDR3 is TGTGCCAGCAGCGCAAGACCGGGTCCCAGCGACGGCTACACCTTC. It translates to CASSARPGPSDGYTF. This rearrangement joins TRBV9 to TRBJ1-2; D is uncertain. The CDR3 is made up of 15 amino acids. Per germline, CDR1 SGDLS and CDR2 YYNGEE. V was shortened by 3 bases and J by 8 bases, with 20 bases between the two germline ends.

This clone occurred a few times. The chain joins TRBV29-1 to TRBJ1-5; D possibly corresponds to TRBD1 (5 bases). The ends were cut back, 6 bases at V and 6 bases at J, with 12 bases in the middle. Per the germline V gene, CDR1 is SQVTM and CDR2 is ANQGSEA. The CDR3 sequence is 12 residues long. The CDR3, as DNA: TGCAGCGTAAGGGGATTTGGTCAGCCCCAGCATTTT. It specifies CSVRGFGQPQHF.

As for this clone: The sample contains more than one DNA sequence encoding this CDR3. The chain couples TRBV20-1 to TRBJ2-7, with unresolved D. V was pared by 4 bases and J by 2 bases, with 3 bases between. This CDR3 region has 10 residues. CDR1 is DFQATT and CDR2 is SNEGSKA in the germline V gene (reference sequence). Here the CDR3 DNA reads TGCAGTGCTACCCCCTACGAGCAGTACTTC. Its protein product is CSATPYEQYF.